The TCR beta chain under discussion was sequenced for a study of identifying expanded T cells in peripheral blood. The table came from immunoSEQ multiplex PCR; TCRdb's copy has only in-frame clones and leaves some out. The sample has about 84,000 clones, about 86% seen once; the top ten hold approximately 5.6%. The germline V gene has CDR1 MNHEY and CDR2 SMNVEV (reference sequence). Trimming left V 7 bases short and J 0 bases short, with 25 bases between. The CDR3 extends over 20 amino acids. Material: blood. V and J are TRBV27 and TRBJ2-6; D is unresolved. This clonotype originated in a person aged 18-70 years in good health. As DNA, the CDR3 is TGTGCCAGCAATTATTTGGGCCCAACCGGTTGGAGCTCTGGGGCCAACGTCCTGACTTTC. Translating gives CASNYLGPTGWSSGANVLTF.